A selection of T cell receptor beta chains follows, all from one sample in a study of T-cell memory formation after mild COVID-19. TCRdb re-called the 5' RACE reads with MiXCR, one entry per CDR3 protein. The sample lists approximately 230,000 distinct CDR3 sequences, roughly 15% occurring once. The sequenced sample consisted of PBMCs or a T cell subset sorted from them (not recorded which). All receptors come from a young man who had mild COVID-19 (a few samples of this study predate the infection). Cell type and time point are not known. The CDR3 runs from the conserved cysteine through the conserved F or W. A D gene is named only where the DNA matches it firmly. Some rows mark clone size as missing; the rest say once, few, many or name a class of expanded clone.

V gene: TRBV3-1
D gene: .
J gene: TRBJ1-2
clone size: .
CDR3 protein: CASSQGLTTGGYTF
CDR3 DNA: TGTGCCAGCAGCCAAGGGTTGACGACTGGAGGCTACACCTTC

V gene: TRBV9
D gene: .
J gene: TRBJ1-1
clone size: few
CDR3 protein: CASSVVGGNTEAFF
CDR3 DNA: TGTGCCAGCAGCGTAGTGGGGGGGAACACTGAAGCTTTCTTT

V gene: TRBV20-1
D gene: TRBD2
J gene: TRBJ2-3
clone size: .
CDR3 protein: CSAPRGGLPDTQYF
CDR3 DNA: TGCAGTGCCCCGCGGGGGGGCCTCCCTGATACGCAGTATTTT

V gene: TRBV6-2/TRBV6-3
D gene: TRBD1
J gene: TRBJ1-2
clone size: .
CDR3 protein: CASRLGPTGTGILRGYTF
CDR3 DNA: TGTGCCAGCAGACTAGGCCCTACCGGGACAGGCATACTTCGTGGCTACACCTTC

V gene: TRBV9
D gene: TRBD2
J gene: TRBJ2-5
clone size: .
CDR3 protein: CASSVGTTLETQYF
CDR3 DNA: TGTGCCAGCAGCGTCGGGACTACCTTGGAGACCCAGTACTTC

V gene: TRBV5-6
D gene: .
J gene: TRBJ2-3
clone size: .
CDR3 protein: CASRGAGTDTQYF
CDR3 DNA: TGTGCCAGCAGGGGGGCAGGAACAGATACGCAGTATTTT

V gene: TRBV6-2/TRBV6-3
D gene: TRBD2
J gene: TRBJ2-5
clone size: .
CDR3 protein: CASSYTSGLQTQYF
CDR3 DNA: TGTGCCAGCAGTTACACTAGCGGTTTACAGACCCAGTACTTC

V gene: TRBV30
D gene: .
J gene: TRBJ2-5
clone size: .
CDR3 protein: CAWGDSHPGTQYF
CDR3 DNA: TGTGCCTGGGGGGACTCCCACCCGGGGACCCAGTACTTC

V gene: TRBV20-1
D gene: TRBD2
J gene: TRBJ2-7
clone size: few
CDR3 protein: CSARPGLAIYEQYF
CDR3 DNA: TGCAGTGCTCGCCCGGGACTAGCGATCTACGAGCAGTACTTC

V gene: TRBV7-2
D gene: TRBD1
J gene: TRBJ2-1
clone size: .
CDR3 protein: CASSADRGQWNEQFF
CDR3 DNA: TGTGCCAGCAGCGCCGACAGGGGGCAGTGGAATGAGCAGTTCTTC

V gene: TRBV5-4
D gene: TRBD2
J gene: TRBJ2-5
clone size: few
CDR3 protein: CASSNEAGGLETQYF
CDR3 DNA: TGTGCCAGCAGCAACGAAGCGGGGGGGCTGGAGACCCAGTACTTC

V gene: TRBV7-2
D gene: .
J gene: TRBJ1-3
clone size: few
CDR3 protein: CASSSQASGNTIYF
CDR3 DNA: TGTGCCAGCAGCTCCCAGGCTTCTGGAAACACCATATATTTT

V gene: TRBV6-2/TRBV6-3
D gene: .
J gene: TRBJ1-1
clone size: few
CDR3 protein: CASSSPYSDTEAFF
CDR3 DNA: TGTGCCAGCAGCTCCCCATACTCTGACACTGAAGCTTTCTTT

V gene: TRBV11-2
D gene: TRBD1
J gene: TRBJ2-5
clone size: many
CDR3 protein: CASSSYRGSTQYF
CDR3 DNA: TGTGCCAGCAGCTCTTACAGGGGGTCGACCCAGTACTTC

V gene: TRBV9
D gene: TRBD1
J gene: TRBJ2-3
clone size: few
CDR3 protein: CASGQGGWTDTQYF
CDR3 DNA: TGTGCCAGCGGACAGGGGGGTTGGACAGATACGCAGTATTTT